One TCR beta chain is described in this entry. These data originate in a study of blood T cell repertoires in COVID-19. Study-wide background: Samples came from the United States, Italy and Spain, spanning acute and convalescent COVID-19. Sources were T cells, B-cell-depleted T cells, or PBMCs; the material itself was cDNA or gDNA.

Per the authors' pipeline: Amplification from reference gene primers served as the basis for estimated nucleated cell counts. Clones were read by immunoSEQ multiplex PCR, and TCRdb kept only the in-frame ones, dropping some. V, J and clone size derive from that table, while D and trimming were established from the DNA sequence. The profile shows approximately 150,000 clones, more than 65% of them singletons. Trimming left V 6 bases short and J 6 bases short, with 14 bases between. CDR3 size: 13 residues. Looked up from germline, CDR1 is MNHEY and CDR2 is SVGAGI. The clonotype originates from a woman between 45 and 65 years old in a cohort sampled during active or convalescent COVID-19. Sequencing was performed on peripheral blood. V gene TRBV6-5 combines with J gene TRBJ2-5; possible D gene TRBD2, 5 bases. In nucleotides, the CDR3 is TGTGCCAGCAGCCTATACGGGGAAAAGACCCAGTACTTC. It translates to CASSLYGEKTQYF.